This T cell receptor beta chain was sequenced in a study of cytomegalovirus exposure and HLA in healthy donors. The PCR contained 60 Vbeta and 13 Jbeta primers. Some clones are missing from TCRdb's copy, which holds only in-frame ones; the method was immunoSEQ multiplex PCR. The data contain approximately 80,000 clones, around 80% of them seen just once; the ten biggest clones take up 2% to 3%. Germline assignment: CDR1 SGHDT and CDR2 YYEEEE. This CDR3 has 12 amino acids. V was pared by 4 bases and J by 3 bases, with 8 bases between. The receptor was isolated from a male donor in good health and CMV-seropositive. The rearrangement uses TRBV5-6 and TRBJ2-7; a possible D gene is TRBD1 (6 bases). Input material: PBMCs. This CDR3 is CASSPGDYEQYF. CDR3 sequence (DNA): TGTGCCAGCAGCCCAGGGGACTACGAGCAGTACTTC.